Presented here are 23 T cell receptor beta chains from one specimen sequenced in a study of metastatic and nonmetastatic thyroid tumors (dated by TCRdb to 2020 to 2022). Library construction relied on PCR. The run used an Illumina HiSeq 4000. Starting from the raw public reads, TCRdb applied fastp trimming at Q25, assembled clones with MiXCR and retained in-frame beta chains. The sample includes about 46,000 clones, with under 25% observed a single time. More than 3% of the sample is held by the ten biggest clonotypes. No patient had received any treatment before thyroid surgery. The sample was blood. The receptors originated from a male donor with papillary thyroid cancer or a benign thyroid nodule (not recorded which). Some clones in this sample may be carry-over from other donors' samples.

This clone was observed a handful of times. The rearrangement uses TRBV6-1 and TRBJ2-7, with D possibly matching TRBD2 (7 bases). Germline CDR1 is MNHNS and CDR2 is SASEGT. The V end was cut by 6 bases, the J end by 6 bases, with 15 bases between. The CDR3 extends over 13 amino acids. For the CDR3, the DNA is TGTGCCAGCAGACCCGGGGGGCCCTCCGAGCAGTACTTC. Translated: CASRPGGPSEQYF.

This clone was counted only a few times. The rearrangement uses TRBV28 and TRBJ2-7; 9 nucleotides align to TRBD2. CDR1 MDHEN and CDR2 SYDVKM come from the germline V gene. The CDR3 is made up of 14 amino acids. The V segment lost 8 bases and the J segment 1 base; nucleotides outside the gene matches: 6. CDR3 sequence reads: CASRGLARSYEQYF. The DNA for the CDR3 is TGTGCCAGCCGCGGACTAGCGAGATCCTACGAGCAGTACTTC.

The V gene is TRBV7-2, the J gene TRBJ1-2; 10 nucleotides match TRBD1. This CDR3 is 15 amino acids long. The germline V gene encodes CDR1 SGHTA and CDR2 FQGNSA. V lost 3 bases and J lost 0; bases outside the gene matches: 1. The CDR3 spells CASSFGQGANYGYTF. In DNA form, the CDR3 reads TGTGCCAGCAGCTTCGGACAGGGGGCTAACTATGGCTACACCTTC.

This clone was counted ten times or more. V is TRBV9 and J is TRBJ2-7, with 7 bases lining up with TRBD2. Germline-derived CDR1 and CDR2 are SGDLS and YYNGEE. The CDR3 runs to 16 residues. J was trimmed by 4 bases and V by 3 bases; bases with no gene match: 13. The CDR3, as DNA: TGTGCCAGCAGCGCCCAAGGTGGGACTACCGAGTACGAGCAGTACTTC. It codes for CASSAQGGTTEYEQYF.

The J gene is TRBJ1-6, the V gene TRBV7-3, with a tentative D call TRBD1 (5 bases). Germline values: CDR1 SGHTA, CDR2 FQGTGA. V lost 6 bases and J lost 6, with 9 bases in between. The CDR3 runs 13 residues. CDR3 bases: TGTGCCAGCAGACAGGCCCTTAATTCACCCCTCCACTTT. It yields the protein CASRQALNSPLHF.

This clone was seen a few times. The rearrangement links TRBV6-1 to TRBJ1-5; D is possibly TRBD1 (5 bases). Germline CDR1 MNHNS, CDR2 SASEGT. The CDR3 contains 13 residues. The V gene lost 5 bases and the J gene lost 6 bases, with 11 bases spanning the gap. Written as DNA, the CDR3 is TGTGCCAGCAGTCTCCAGGGTCGTCAGCCCCAGCATTTT. This translates into CASSLQGRQPQHF.

The table lists this clone with many counts. V gene TRBV12-3 or TRBV12-4 combines with J gene TRBJ1-5; 7 bases map to TRBD1. V was clipped by 1 base and J by 4 bases; unmatched bases: 4. This CDR3 has 15 residues. The CDR3 here is CASSLGVQGNQPQHF. The CDR3 nucleotides read TGTGCCAGCAGTTTAGGGGTACAGGGGAATCAGCCCCAGCATTTT.

This clone showed up just a few times. The chain carries TRBV27 and TRBJ1-4; D unresolved. Germline V gene sequence: CDR1 MNHEY, CDR2 SMNVEV (reference sequence). This CDR3 spans 15 amino acids. Trimming cost V 2 bases and J 3 bases, with 10 bases left between them. CDR3 DNA: TGTGCCAGCAGTTTAGAAGGGCTGGCTAATGAAAAACTGTTTTTT. Translation: CASSLEGLANEKLFF.

This clone was counted at least ten times. The rearrangement uses TRBV18 and TRBJ2-5; TRBD1 is a possible D gene (6 bases). Germline CDR1 and CDR2: KGHSH and LQKENI. V dropped 4 bases and J dropped 4 bases, with 13 bases sitting between them. The CDR3 runs 14 residues. Here the CDR3 DNA reads TGTGCCAGCTCACTGACACAGGGTAGAGAGACCCAGTACTTC. This sequence encodes CASSLTQGRETQYF.

This clone appeared a few times. The chain employs TRBV7-3 and TRBJ2-1; no clear D gene. Germline V gene data show CDR1 as SGHTA and CDR2 as FQGTGA. The V end lost 1 base, the J end lost 2 bases, and 9 bases lay between the germline ends. The CDR3 runs 15 residues. The CDR3 DNA is TGTGCCAGCAGCTTAAGGGCAGACGCCTACAATGAGCAGTTCTTC. Protein: CASSLRADAYNEQFF.

This clone was detected many times. The chain uses TRBV19 and TRBJ2-7; 8 positions agree with TRBD2. J gave up 0 bases and V 3 bases, and 10 bases lay outside the gene matches. Germline V gene lookup returns CDR1 LNHDA and CDR2 SQIVND (reference sequence). This CDR3 comprises 17 residues. The DNA for the CDR3 is TGTGCCAGTAGTATTGGCCCAGCGGGAGCAAGCTCCTACGAGCAGTACTTC. Translated: CASSIGPAGASSYEQYF.

This chain uses TRBV20-1 with TRBJ2-7, with a weak D call TRBD2 (5 bases). Trimming pared 0 bases from V and 3 bases from J, leaving 12 bases between. This CDR3 has 14 amino acids. CDR1 and CDR2 from the germline V gene are DFQATT and SNEGSKA (reference sequence). The CDR3 protein is CSARDQAEFYEQYF. The CDR3 nucleotides are TGCAGTGCTAGAGATCAAGCGGAGTTCTACGAGCAGTACTTC.

The J gene is TRBJ2-7, the V gene TRBV11-1; 8 bases map to TRBD1. The CDR3 sequence is 14 residues long. Germline values: CDR1 SGHAT, CDR2 FQDESV (reference sequence). With V trimmed by 3 bases and J by 3 bases, 4 bases remained unmatched. CDR3 in DNA: TGTGCCAGCAGCTTGGGGACAGGAAGCTACGAGCAGTACTTC. It codes for CASSLGTGSYEQYF.

V gene TRBV12-3 or TRBV12-4 combines with J gene TRBJ2-6, with 11 bases fitting TRBD1. CDR3 length equals 17 residues. V shed 6 bases, J shed 0 bases, and the junction held 4 bases outside the gene matches. This CDR3 reads CASSPGQGVSGANVLTF. The CDR3 DNA sequence: TGTGCCAGCAGCCCGGGACAGGGGGTCTCTGGGGCCAACGTCCTGACTTTC.

This sequence joins TRBV2 and TRBJ2-7; D is tentatively TRBD1 or TRBD2 (6 bases each). V was shortened by 5 bases and J by 6 bases, with 20 bases between the two germline ends. The germline gives CDR1 SNHLY, CDR2 FYNNEI. The CDR3 runs to 15 residues. CDR3 bases: TGTGCCAGCAGTAGACTTGGGGGGCTTCGCTCCGAGCAGTACTTC. Its translation: CASSRLGGLRSEQYF.

To note about this clone: With a much larger clone just one base away, this may be a read error. The same CDR3 is also encoded by other DNA sequences in this sample. The rearrangement joins TRBV11-2 to TRBJ1-4; D ambiguous. Per germline, CDR1 SGHAT and CDR2 FQNNGV. The CDR3 contains 13 residues. The CDR3 DNA reads as TGCGCCAGCAGTTTAGAGCCTAATGAAAAACTGTTTTTT. It specifies CASSLEPNEKLFF.

This clone was seen many times. CDR3 protein: CSVAAGVNQPQHF. For the CDR3, the DNA is TGCAGCGTTGCAGCAGGGGTCAATCAGCCCCAGCATTTT. The V call is TRBV29-1, the J call TRBJ1-5, with D possibly TRBD1 on 6 matching bases. V gave up 4 bases and J gave up 3 bases, with 10 bases separating them. CDR3 length: 13 residues. Per the germline V gene, CDR1 is SQVTM and CDR2 is ANQGSEA.

This clone was detected many times. The genes are TRBV6-5 and TRBJ1-1, with a weak D call TRBD1 (6 bases). V gave up 1 base and J gave up 3 bases, with 12 bases separating them. The CDR3 is made up of 15 amino acids. Germline values: CDR1 MNHEY, CDR2 SVGAGI. CDR3 region: CASSYLWGADTEAFF. Written as DNA, the CDR3 is TGTGCCAGCAGTTACTTGTGGGGGGCAGACACTGAAGCTTTCTTT.

This clone turned up a few times. The chain links TRBV10-3 to TRBJ1-6; the match to TRBD1 covers 7 bases. Germline V CDR1 and CDR2: ENHRY, SYGVKD. The CDR3 is 17 amino acids. V shed 3 bases, J shed 1 base, and the junction held 6 bases outside the gene matches. The CDR3 region is CAISDNRGRSYNSPLHF. DNA for the CDR3: TGTGCCATCAGTGATAACAGGGGAAGGTCCTATAATTCACCCCTCCACTTT.

The chain uses TRBV30 and TRBJ2-5; 10 bases match TRBD2. This CDR3 has 13 amino acids. CDR1 and CDR2 from the germline V gene are GTSNPN and SVGIG (reference sequence). V was clipped by 3 bases and J by 5 bases; unmatched bases: 3. The CDR3 DNA reads TGTGCCTGGAGGGCTAGCGGGAGTGAGACCCAGTACTTC. Its protein is CAWRASGSETQYF.

The CDR3, as DNA: TGTGCCACCAGTGATTTAGGCAGGGGGTCGGGAGAGACCCAGTACTTC. This sequence encodes CATSDLGRGSGETQYF. This sequence joins TRBV24-1 and TRBJ2-5; 7 positions match TRBD1. Germline V gene sequence: CDR1 KGHDR, CDR2 SFDVKD. J lost 4 bases, V lost 1 base, and 8 bases had no gene match. The CDR3 covers 16 residues.

This clone turned up a few times. V and J are TRBV11-2 and TRBJ2-3; no clear D. The germline V gene encodes CDR1 SGHAT and CDR2 FQNNGV. V was clipped by 1 base and J by 0 bases, with 8 bases between them. This CDR3 has 15 amino acids. This CDR3 reads CASSLGQVSTDTQYF. In DNA form, the CDR3 reads TGTGCCAGCAGCTTAGGCCAGGTTAGCACAGATACGCAGTATTTT.

This clone was counted between two and nine times. This chain links TRBV5-1 with TRBJ1-2; D is ambiguous. Germline loops: CDR1 SGHRS, CDR2 YFSETQ. With 4 bases removed from V and 4 bases from J, the gap between germline ends came to 14 bases. This CDR3 has 14 amino acids. CDR3 protein: CASSPEGSGYGYTF. The DNA of the CDR3 is TGCGCCAGCAGCCCCGAAGGCTCTGGCTATGGCTACACCTTC. The complete variable domain, with remaining parts taken from reference TRBV5-1 and TRBJ1-2, reads KAGVTQTPRYLIKTRGQQVTLSCSPISGHRSVSWYQQTPGQGLQFLFEYFSETQRNKGNFPGRFSGRQFSNSRSEMNVSTLELGDSALYLCASSPEGSGYGYTFGSGTRLTVV.